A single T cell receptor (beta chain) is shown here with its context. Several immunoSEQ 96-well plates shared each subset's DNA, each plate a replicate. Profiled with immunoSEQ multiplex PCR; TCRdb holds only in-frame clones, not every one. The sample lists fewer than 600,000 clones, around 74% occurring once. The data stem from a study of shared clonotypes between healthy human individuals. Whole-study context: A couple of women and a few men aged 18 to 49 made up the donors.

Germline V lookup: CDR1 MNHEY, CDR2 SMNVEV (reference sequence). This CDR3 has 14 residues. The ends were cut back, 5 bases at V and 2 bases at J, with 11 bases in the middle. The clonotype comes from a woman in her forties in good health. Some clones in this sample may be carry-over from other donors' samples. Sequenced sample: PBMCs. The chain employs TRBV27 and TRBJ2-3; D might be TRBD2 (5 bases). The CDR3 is CASSSERYTDTQYF. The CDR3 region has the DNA TGTGCCAGCAGTAGCGAGCGGTACACAGATACGCAGTATTTT.